The rows below give T cell receptor beta chains drawn from one sample of a study of spatial heterogeneity in lung cancer. TCRdb reprocessed the 5' RACE reads with MiXCR, giving one entry per CDR3 protein. The table lists more than 25,000 distinct CDR3 sequences, 5% to 6.5% of them singletons. Source: PBMCs, taken at follow-up. The source of these receptors is a female donor with early-stage non-small cell lung cancer. Both conserved end residues are part of each CDR3. D genes are given only for firm matches. Not all rows give a size; the values are once, few, many and, for expanded clones, a class.

d_gene	abundance	j_gene	v_gene	CDR3nt	CDR3aa
.	many	TRBJ2-3	TRBV5-1	TGCGCCAGCAGCCGGAGCACAGATACGCAGTATTTT	CASSRSTDTQYF
.	many	TRBJ1-1	TRBV12-5	TGTGCTAGCACTGGGTGGGGGATGAACACTGAAGCTTTCTTT	CASTGWGMNTEAFF
TRBD1	many	TRBJ2-3	TRBV28	TGTGCCAGCAGTCAGAACCGGGACAGGGCAGATACGCAGTATTTT	CASSQNRDRADTQYF
.	many	TRBJ2-5	TRBV5-6	TGTGCCAGCAGCTTGAGGACGGGAGAGACCCAGTACTTC	CASSLRTGETQYF
.	many	TRBJ2-7	TRBV12-3/TRBV12-4	TGTGCCAGCAGTTTGGGCGCGGGGACCACATACTTC	CASSLGAGTTYF
.	many	TRBJ1-4	TRBV28	TGTGCCAGCAGTTTAAGACAGAGTGAAAAACTGTTTTTT	CASSLRQSEKLFF
TRBD1	.	TRBJ1-5	TRBV2	TGTGCCAGCAGGAGTCAGACAGGGAGCAATCAGCCCCAGCATTTT	CASRSQTGSNQPQHF
TRBD1	many	TRBJ2-5	TRBV28	TGTGCCAGCAGTCCACCTGGGACAGGACCACAAGAGACCCAGTACTTC	CASSPPGTGPQETQYF
.	.	TRBJ1-2	TRBV7-2	TGTGCCAGCAGCCTCGCCCAGGGGCCGGCCTATGGCTACACCTTC	CASSLAQGPAYGYTF
.	many	TRBJ2-1	TRBV19	TGTGCCAGCGCGGGTCGGACGAGGAATGAGCAGTTCTTC	CASAGRTRNEQFF
TRBD2	many	TRBJ2-1	TRBV6-2/TRBV6-3	TGTGCCAGCAGTCTTGGACTAGAGCCAAACAATGAGCAGTTCTTC	CASSLGLEPNNEQFF
.	few	TRBJ2-1	TRBV28	TGTGCCAGCAGTTTATTAAGTTATGAGCAGTTCTTC	CASSLLSYEQFF
.	many	TRBJ1-1	TRBV18	TGTGCCAGCTCACCCGGACAGTTCGGGATGAACACTGAAGCTTTCTTT	CASSPGQFGMNTEAFF
.	many	TRBJ1-2	TRBV3-1	TGTGCCAGCAGCCAAGGTCTGGGATCTAACTATGGCTACACCTTC	CASSQGLGSNYGYTF
TRBD2	.	TRBJ2-3	TRBV20-1	TGCAGTGCTAGGGCCGGGACTAGCGGGAGAACAGATACGCAGTATTTT	CSARAGTSGRTDTQYF
TRBD1	many	TRBJ1-6	TRBV9	TGTGCCAGCAGCAGGACAGGGGAGTGGTCACCCCTCCACTTT	CASSRTGEWSPLHF
.	many	TRBJ2-3	TRBV7-8	TGTGCCAGCAGCCAGACCTCAGATACGCAGTATTTT	CASSQTSDTQYF
.	many	TRBJ1-5	TRBV4-1	TGCGCCAGCAGCCAAACTCTTGGGTCCAATCAGCCCCAGCATTTT	CASSQTLGSNQPQHF
.	many	TRBJ2-2	TRBV7-2	TGTGCCAGCAGCTCCCACCAGGCCGGGGAGCTGTTTTTT	CASSSHQAGELFF
TRBD2	many	TRBJ2-1	TRBV2	TGTGCCAGCAAGGTAGGGCTAGCGGGAATCTCCTACAATGAGCAGTTCTTC	CASKVGLAGISYNEQFF